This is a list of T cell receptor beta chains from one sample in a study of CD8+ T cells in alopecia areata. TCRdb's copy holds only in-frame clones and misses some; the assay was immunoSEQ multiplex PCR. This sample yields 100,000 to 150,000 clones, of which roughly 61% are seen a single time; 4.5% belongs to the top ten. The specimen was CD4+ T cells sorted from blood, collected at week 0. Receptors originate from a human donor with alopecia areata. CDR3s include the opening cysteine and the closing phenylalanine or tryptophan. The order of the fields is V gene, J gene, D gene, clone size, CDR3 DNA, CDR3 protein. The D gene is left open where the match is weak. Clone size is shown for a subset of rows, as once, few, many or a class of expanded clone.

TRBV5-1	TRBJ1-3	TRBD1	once	TGCGCCAGCAGCCAAATACCGACAGGGGAAGGAAACACCATATATTTT	CASSQIPTGEGNTIYF
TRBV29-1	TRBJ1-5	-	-	TGCAGCGCCCGGGATATCAATCAGCCCCAGCATTTT	CSARDINQPQHF
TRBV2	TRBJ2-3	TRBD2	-	TGTGCCAGCACCCAGCTAGCGGGCGCCGGTTATACGCAGTATTTT	CASTQLAGAGYTQYF
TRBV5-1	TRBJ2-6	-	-	TGCGCCAGCAGTGGCGGCTCCTCTGGGGCCAACGTCCTGACTTTC	CASSGGSSGANVLTF
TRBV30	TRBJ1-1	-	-	TGTGCCTTGGAGGCGGGGAGGAACACTGAAGCTTTCTTT	CALEAGRNTEAFF
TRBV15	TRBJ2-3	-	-	TGTGCCACCAGCAGAGCGGTGGGGGCGGATACGCAGTATTTT	CATSRAVGADTQYF
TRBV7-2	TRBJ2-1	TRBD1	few	TGTGCCAGCAGCTTAGCCCCTGAGGGACAGGGGAGATACAATGAGCAGTTCTTC	CASSLAPEGQGRYNEQFF
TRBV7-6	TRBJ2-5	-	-	TGTGCCAGCAGCTTAACTAATTCCTTGGAGACCCAGTACTTC	CASSLTNSLETQYF
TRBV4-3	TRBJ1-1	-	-	TGCGCCAGCAGCCAAGCATGGGGTCTAGGCACTGAAGCTTTCTTT	CASSQAWGLGTEAFF
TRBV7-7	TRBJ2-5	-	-	TGTGCCAGCAGCGCGTATGGGACGACGCAAGAGACCCAGTACTTC	CASSAYGTTQETQYF
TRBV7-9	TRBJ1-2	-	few	TGTGCCAGCAGTGAAGGGGAGGTGGACTATGGCTACACCTTC	CASSEGEVDYGYTF
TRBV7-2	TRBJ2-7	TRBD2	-	TGTGCCAGCAGCAGGACTAGCGGGGCCTCCTACGAGCAGTACTTC	CASSRTSGASYEQYF
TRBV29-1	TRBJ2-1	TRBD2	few	TGCAGCGTTGACGGGGGGGGCTCGGATGAGCAGTTCTTC	CSVDGGGSDEQFF
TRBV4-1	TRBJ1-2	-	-	TGCGCCAGCAGCCAAGTCGCCAGCGGCAGGGTCACTTATGGCTACACCTTC	CASSQVASGRVTYGYTF
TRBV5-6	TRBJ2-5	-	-	TGTGCCAGCAGTTCACTGAGCAGGAGGGAGACCCAGTACTTC	CASSSLSRRETQYF
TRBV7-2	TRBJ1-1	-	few	TGTGCCAGCAGCTTAAATCACCTCTCAGAAGCTTTCTTT	CASSLNHLSEAFF
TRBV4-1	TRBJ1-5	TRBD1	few	TGCGCCAGCAGCCAAGGACAGGGCCAGCAGCCCCAGCATTTT	CASSQGQGQQPQHF
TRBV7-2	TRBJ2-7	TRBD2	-	TGTGCCAGCAGCTTAGCGCAAGCGGGGGGTGAGCAGTACTTC	CASSLAQAGGEQYF
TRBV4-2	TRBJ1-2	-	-	TGTGCCAGCAGCCAAGATTCGGCAGGGGCTGACTATGGCTACACCTTC	CASSQDSAGADYGYTF
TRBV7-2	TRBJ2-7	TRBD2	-	TGTGCCAGCAGCTTAGCGCTGACTAGCGTACGCGAGCAGTACTTC	CASSLALTSVREQYF
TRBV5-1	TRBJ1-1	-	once	TGCGCCAGCAGCTTCTCTTTCCCTTTGAACACTGAAGCTTTCTTT	CASSFSFPLNTEAFF
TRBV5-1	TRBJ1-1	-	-	TGCGCCAGCAGCTTGCGTACGGGGGCGGACACTGAAGCTTTCTTT	CASSLRTGADTEAFF
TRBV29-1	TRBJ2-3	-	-	TGCAGCGTGACAGACTTCGTGGCAGATACGCAGTATTTT	CSVTDFVADTQYF
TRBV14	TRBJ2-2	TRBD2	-	TGTGCCAGCAGCCAAGAAGGCCTAGCGGGAGTTACCGGGGAGCTGTTTTTT	CASSQEGLAGVTGELFF
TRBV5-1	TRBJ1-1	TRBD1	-	TGCGCCAGCAGCCTGGGACAGACAAACACTGAAGCTTTCTTT	CASSLGQTNTEAFF
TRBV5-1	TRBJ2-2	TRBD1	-	TGCGCCAGCAGCTTGGGACAGGGCACCGGGGAGCTGTTTTTT	CASSLGQGTGELFF
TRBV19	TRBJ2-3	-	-	TGTGCCAGTAGCTCCCTGGATACGCAGTATTTT	CASSSLDTQYF
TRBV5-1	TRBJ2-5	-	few	TGCGCCAGCATATCGAACACAGGGCGGCAAGAGACCCAGTACTTC	CASISNTGRQETQYF
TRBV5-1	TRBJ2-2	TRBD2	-	TGCGCCAGTACTAGCGGGAGCGGAACCGGGGAGCTGTTTTTT	CASTSGSGTGELFF
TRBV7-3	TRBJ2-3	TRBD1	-	TGTGCCAGCAGCGATCGGACAGGGGGGGATACGCAGTATTTT	CASSDRTGGDTQYF
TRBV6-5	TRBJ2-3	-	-	TGTGCCAGCAGACGGGGGGCCCTTTCAGATACGCAGTATTTT	CASRRGALSDTQYF
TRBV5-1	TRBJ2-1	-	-	TGCGCCAGCAGCTTGGCTGGCTTGAACAATGAGCAGTTCTTC	CASSLAGLNNEQFF
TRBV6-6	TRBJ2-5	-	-	TGTGCCAGCATCCCCGGCGGTAGCGGAATCCAAGAGACCCAGTACTTC	CASIPGGSGIQETQYF
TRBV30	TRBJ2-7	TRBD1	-	TGTGCCTGGGGACTTACAGGGGGCTACGAGCAGTACTTC	CAWGLTGGYEQYF
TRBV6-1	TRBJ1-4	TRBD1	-	TGTGCCAGCAGTGAAATACAGGGGTCTAGAGAAAAACTGTTTTTT	CASSEIQGSREKLFF
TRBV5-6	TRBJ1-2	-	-	TGTGCCAGCAGCCCTCGGGGAAGGGGAAACTATGGCTACACCTTC	CASSPRGRGNYGYTF
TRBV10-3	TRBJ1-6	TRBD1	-	TGTGCCATCAGCCGAGCAAAAGTAGGGGGCGCACCCTCACCCCTCCACTTT	CAISRAKVGGAPSPLHF
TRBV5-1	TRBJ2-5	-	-	TGCGCCAGCAGCTGGGGGCCCCAAGAGACCCAGTACTTC	CASSWGPQETQYF
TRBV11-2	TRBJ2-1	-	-	TGTGCCAGCACTGGTTACAATGAGCAGTTCTTC	CASTGYNEQFF
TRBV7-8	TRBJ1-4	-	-	TGTGCCAGCAGCCGCTCCTCGTACCTCGCAACTAATGAAAAACTGTTTTTT	CASSRSSYLATNEKLFF
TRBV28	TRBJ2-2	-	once	TGTGCCAGCAAAAGAACCAGTTTCTGGTTGGTTGGTCAGGACAAGAACACCGGGGAGCTGTTTTTT	CASKRTSFWLVGQDKNTGELFF
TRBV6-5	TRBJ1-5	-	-	TGTGCCAGCAGTTTAGGGGGGACCAATCAGCCCCAGCATTTT	CASSLGGTNQPQHF
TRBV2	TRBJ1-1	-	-	TGTGCCAGCCTGGGATACACTGAAGCTTTCTTT	CASLGYTEAFF
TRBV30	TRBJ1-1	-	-	TGTGCCTGGAGTCCCCAAGGGGCCGAAGCTTTCTTT	CAWSPQGAEAFF
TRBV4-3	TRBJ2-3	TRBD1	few	TGCGCCAGCAGCCAAGATCGGACAGGGGTAGATACGCAGTATTTT	CASSQDRTGVDTQYF
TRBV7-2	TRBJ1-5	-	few	TGTGCCAGCAGCTTTGGGCTTAGTCGCAATCAGCCCCAGCATTTT	CASSFGLSRNQPQHF
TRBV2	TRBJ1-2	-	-	TGTGCCAGCAGTGAAGCGCGGGGGGGAAACTATGGCTACACCTTC	CASSEARGGNYGYTF
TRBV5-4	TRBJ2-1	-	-	TGTGCCAGCAGCTCCTATTACCTCTCCTACAATGAGCAGTTCTTC	CASSSYYLSYNEQFF
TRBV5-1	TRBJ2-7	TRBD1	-	TGCGCCAGCAGCGTGGAGACAGGGGGTGGGTACGAGCAGTACTTC	CASSVETGGGYEQYF
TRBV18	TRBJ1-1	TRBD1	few	TGTGCCAGCTCACCTGGACAGGTCGGGACTGAAGCTTTCTTT	CASSPGQVGTEAFF
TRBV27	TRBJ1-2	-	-	TGTGCCAGCAGTTCCCCGGGACCTTGGCGTGGCTACACCTTC	CASSSPGPWRGYTF
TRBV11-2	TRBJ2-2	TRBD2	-	TGTGCCAGCAGCCCAACCCCCGGGAGGGGAAGTGGCGGGGAGCTGTTTTTT	CASSPTPGRGSGGELFF
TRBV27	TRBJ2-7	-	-	TGTGCCAGCAGTTTTACGGGGTACTCCTACGAGCAGTACTTC	CASSFTGYSYEQYF
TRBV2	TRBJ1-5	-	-	TGTGCCAGCTGTGGGCAGATCGATCAGCCCCAGCATTTT	CASCGQIDQPQHF
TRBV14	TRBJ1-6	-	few	TGTGCCAGCAGCCAAGATCTGGATTCACCCCTCCACTTT	CASSQDLDSPLHF